This T cell receptor (beta chain) comes out of a study of blood T cell repertoires in COVID-19. Study background: Samples taken during acute and convalescent COVID-19 were collected in the United States, Italy and Spain. Sources were T cells, B-cell-depleted T cells, or PBMCs; the material itself was cDNA or gDNA.

Seattle patient enrollment occurred during active infection, with longitudinal follow-up thereafter. The CDR3 has 16 amino acids. Trimming removed 2 bases at V and 3 bases at J, with 14 bases between. CDR1 and CDR2 from the germline V gene are SGHKS and YYEKEE (reference sequence). How the authors handled the data: Counts of nucleated cells, estimated from reference gene primer amplification, were obtained. Clones were read by immunoSEQ multiplex PCR, and TCRdb kept only the in-frame ones, dropping some. Clone size and the V and J calls come from that table; the DNA yielded D and trimming. The sample lists approximately 290,000 clones; just under 90% were seen once.

The sample taken for sequencing was peripheral blood. The TCR originated in a young woman with COVID-19, enrolled during active disease. The chain recombines TRBV5-5 with TRBJ2-2, with D perhaps matching TRBD1 (6 bases). The CDR3, as DNA: TGTGCCAGCAGCTTTTACAGGGTAAAGGACACCGGGGAGCTGTTTTTT. It codes for CASSFYRVKDTGELFF. Full variable domain (remainder filled in from reference TRBV5-5 and TRBJ2-2): DAGVTQSPTHLIKTRGQQVTLRCSPISGHKSVSWYQQVLGQGPQFIFQYYEKEERGRGNFPDRFSARQFPNYSSELNVNALLLGDSALYLCASSFYRVKDTGELFFGEGSRLTVL.